What follows are 14 T cell receptor beta chains derived from one specimen sequenced in a study of T cell responses to AZD1222 COVID-19 vaccine. Sequencing used immunoSEQ multiplex PCR; TCRdb keeps in-frame clones, though not all of them. The profile shows under 150,000 clones, over 90% of them singletons. The sequences come from peripheral blood, collected on day 0 of AZD1222 vaccination. These receptors originate from an adult in good health.

The genes are TRBV11-3 and TRBJ1-1; tentative D call: TRBD1 (6 bases). Trimming took off 8 bases at V and 6 bases at J, with 13 bases between the two ends. Germline V gene data show CDR1 as SGHNT and CDR2 as YENEEA. This CDR3 is built from 12 residues. The CDR3 nucleotides read TGTGCCAGCGGGGACGGGGGCTCTGAAGCTTTCTTT. As protein: CASGDGGSEAFF.

The chain recombines TRBV19 with TRBJ1-1; D is possibly TRBD1 (5 bases). Germline V gives CDR1 LNHDA, CDR2 SQIVND (reference sequence). Trimming pared 3 bases from V and 7 bases from J, leaving 9 bases between. The CDR3 is 12 amino acids. CDR3 bases: TGTGCCAGTAGTATGAGACAGAATGAAGCTTTCTTT. This encodes CASSMRQNEAFF.

The rearrangement links TRBV5-6 to TRBJ2-6, with D maybe TRBD2 (5 bases). The CDR3 runs to 17 residues. CDR1 and CDR2 (germline): SGHDT, YYEEEE. V dropped 0 bases and J dropped 2 bases, with 12 bases sitting between them. Here the CDR3 DNA reads TGTGCCAGCAGCTTGGCCGGGAAGAGGACTGGGGCCAACGTCCTGACTTTC. Its protein product is CASSLAGKRTGANVLTF. Looking up the rest from reference TRBV5-6 and TRBJ2-6 gives the full variable domain: DAGVTQSPTHLIKTRGQQVTLRCSPKSGHDTVSWYQQALGQGPQFIFQYYEEEERQRGNFPDRFSGHQFPNYSSELNVNALLLGDSALYLCASSLAGKRTGANVLTFGAGSRLTVL.

This rearrangement joins TRBV28 to TRBJ2-1; D is undetermined. With 6 bases removed from V and 12 bases from J, the gap between germline ends came to 15 bases. Germline V gene data show CDR1 as MDHEN and CDR2 as SYDVKM. This CDR3 contains 12 residues. DNA for the CDR3: TGTGCCAGCAGCACGGTCCGGGTAGGGCAGTTCTTC. Protein: CASSTVRVGQFF.

The rearrangement links TRBV19 to TRBJ2-7; unclear D gene. V dropped 4 bases and J dropped 0 bases, with 7 bases sitting between them. The CDR3 is 13 amino acids. Per germline, CDR1 LNHDA and CDR2 SQIVND (reference sequence). Here the CDR3 DNA reads TGTGCCAGTAGTAGGCACAGCTCCTACGAGCAGTACTTC. Its translation: CASSRHSSYEQYF. Supplemented by reference TRBV19 and TRBJ2-7, the full variable domain reads DGGITQSPKYLFRKEGQNVTLSCEQNLNHDAMYWYRQDPGQGLRLIYYSQIVNDFQKGDIAEGYSVSREKKESFPLTVTSAQKNPTAFYLCASSRHSSYEQYFGPGTRLTVT.

V usage is TRBV5-5 and J usage is TRBJ1-5; 9 bases match TRBD1. Looked up from germline, CDR1 is SGHKS and CDR2 is YYEKEE (reference sequence). The CDR3 has 18 residues. J lost 0 bases, V lost 2 bases, and 9 bases had no gene match. The CDR3 sequence: CASSLGLTGGYSNQPQHF. The DNA of the CDR3 is TGTGCCAGCAGCTTAGGTCTGACAGGGGGATATAGCAATCAGCCCCAGCATTTT. Full variable domain (rest looked up from reference TRBV5-5 and TRBJ1-5): DAGVTQSPTHLIKTRGQQVTLRCSPISGHKSVSWYQQVLGQGPQFIFQYYEKEERGRGNFPDRFSARQFPNYSSELNVNALLLGDSALYLCASSLGLTGGYSNQPQHFGDGTRLSIL.

The chain has TRBV19 and TRBJ1-1, with D maybe TRBD1 (5 bases). V lost 5 bases to trimming and J lost 8 bases, with 18 bases between them. This CDR3 has 14 residues. CDR1 LNHDA and CDR2 SQIVND come from the germline V gene (reference sequence). The CDR3 reads CASSSGAVAGEAFF. CDR3 DNA: TGTGCCAGTAGTTCCGGGGCGGTGGCTGGGGAAGCTTTCTTT. The whole variable domain, remainder taken from reference TRBV19 and TRBJ1-1, is DGGITQSPKYLFRKEGQNVTLSCEQNLNHDAMYWYRQDPGQGLRLIYYSQIVNDFQKGDIAEGYSVSREKKESFPLTVTSAQKNPTAFYLCASSSGAVAGEAFFGQGTRLTVV.

The V call is TRBV4-1, the J call TRBJ1-1; D might be TRBD1 (5 bases). The CDR3 sequence is 15 residues long. Per germline, CDR1 MGHRA and CDR2 YSYEKL. Trimming took off 3 bases at V and 6 bases at J, with 17 bases between the two ends. The CDR3 region is CASSHKPDSRAEAFF. CDR3 bases: TGCGCCAGCAGCCATAAGCCCGACAGTAGGGCTGAAGCTTTCTTT.

The chain uses TRBV19 and TRBJ2-7; possible D gene TRBD1, 5 bases. The CDR3 covers 14 residues. The germline gives CDR1 LNHDA, CDR2 SQIVND (reference sequence). V was pared by 3 bases and J by 0 bases, with 9 bases between. The CDR3 DNA reads as TGTGCCAGTAGTATTTCGGACAACTCCTACGAGCAGTACTTC. Amino acids: CASSISDNSYEQYF.

The CDR3 bases are TGTGCCAGAAGCTTGGAGGGGTCCCCCTCCTACAATGAGCAGTTCTTC. Translated, it gives CARSLEGSPSYNEQFF. The chain joins TRBV5-3 to TRBJ2-1; a weak D match, TRBD1 (5 bases). TRBV5-3 is labeled an ORF, and its function is uncertain. The CDR3 is 16 amino acids. The germline V and J ends were trimmed by 0 bases and 0 bases, with 10 bases remaining between them.

This clone was seen once. This chain connects TRBV28 to TRBJ2-3; 10 bases line up with TRBD1. There are 19 residues in the CDR3. After removal of 8 bases from V and 2 bases from J, the junction contained 19 bases not matched to a gene. Germline-derived CDR1 and CDR2 are MDHEN and SYDVKM. CDR3 sequence: CASWTGGNFGTPYTDTQYF. CDR3 nucleotide sequence: TGTGCCAGCTGGACAGGGGGAAATTTTGGCACACCCTACACAGATACGCAGTATTTT.

A single count supports this clone. The chain carries TRBV4-1 and TRBJ1-6; weak D call: TRBD1 (5 bases). Germline V gene lookup returns CDR1 MGHRA and CDR2 YSYEKL. V lost 1 base to trimming and J lost 10 bases, with 17 bases between them. CDR3 length: 16 amino acids. The CDR3 here is CASSQVGRVVGSPLHF. CDR3 in DNA: TGCGCCAGCAGCCAAGTGGGCAGGGTGGTGGGATCACCCCTCCACTTT.

The CDR3 sequence: CASSQDRLMRGLRGTEAFF. In nucleotides, the CDR3 is TGCGCCAGCAGCCAAGATCGTCTTATGAGGGGGCTAAGGGGCACTGAAGCTTTCTTT. This chain uses TRBV4-1 with TRBJ1-1; 7 bases are a match to TRBD1. This CDR3 comprises 19 residues. CDR1 MGHRA and CDR2 YSYEKL come from the germline V gene. V shed 0 bases, J shed 4 bases, and the junction held 17 bases outside the gene matches.

The chain couples TRBV7-9 to TRBJ1-4; D might be TRBD1 (5 bases). Germline lookup yields CDR1 SEHNR and CDR2 FQNEAQ (reference sequence). The CDR3 consists of 13 residues. Trimming shortened V by 3 bases and J by 4 bases, and 6 bases separated the two germline ends. The CDR3, as DNA: TGTGCCAGCAGCTTTGGGGGTAATGAAAAACTGTTTTTT. Protein product: CASSFGGNEKLFF.